A selection of T cell receptor beta chains follows, all from one sample in a study of identical twins. TCRdb called the 5' RACE reads again in MiXCR, with one record for every CDR3 protein. The data contain approximately 680,000 distinct CDR3 sequences, under 8.5% of them seen just once; the ten biggest clones take up 1.6%. This sample was also put to use in a study of yellow fever vaccine responses in identical twins.

The specimen was PBMCs. These receptors were obtained from a young woman in good health. The CDR3 runs from the conserved cysteine through the conserved F or W. The order of the fields is D gene, clone size, V gene, J gene, CDR3 DNA, CDR3 protein. The D gene is left open where the match is weak. Not all rows give a size; the values are once, few, many and, for expanded clones, a class.

d_gene: TRBD2
abundance: NA
v_gene: TRBV14
j_gene: TRBJ2-3
CDR3nt: TGTGCCAGCCACCGGGGGACTAGCGGGGGTATAGATACGCAGTATTTT
CDR3aa: CASHRGTSGGIDTQYF

d_gene: NA
abundance: many
v_gene: TRBV6-2/TRBV6-3
j_gene: TRBJ2-3
CDR3nt: TGTGCCAGCAGTTACAAGGATACGCAGTATTTT
CDR3aa: CASSYKDTQYF

d_gene: NA
abundance: many
v_gene: TRBV7-9
j_gene: TRBJ2-3
CDR3nt: TGTGCCGCGCCGAAGGGGACGGCCTACGATACGCAGTATTTT
CDR3aa: CAAPKGTAYDTQYF

d_gene: NA
abundance: NA
v_gene: TRBV3-1
j_gene: TRBJ2-4
CDR3nt: TGTGCCAGCAGCCAAGTCTTGCAGCGCGTAGCCAAAAACATTCAGTACTTC
CDR3aa: CASSQVLQRVAKNIQYF

d_gene: TRBD2
abundance: few
v_gene: TRBV5-1
j_gene: TRBJ2-1
CDR3nt: TGCGCCAGCAGCTTGGTAGCGGGCCTAAGCTCCTACAATGAGCAGTTCTTC
CDR3aa: CASSLVAGLSSYNEQFF

d_gene: NA
abundance: many
v_gene: TRBV3-1
j_gene: TRBJ1-5
CDR3nt: TGTGCCAGCAGCCTCGGGGGGATTTGGAATCAGCCCCAGCATTTT
CDR3aa: CASSLGGIWNQPQHF

d_gene: NA
abundance: few
v_gene: TRBV3-1
j_gene: TRBJ2-4
CDR3nt: TGTGCCAGCAGCCGCTCTGAGGGCCTAGGGATTCAGTACTTC
CDR3aa: CASSRSEGLGIQYF

d_gene: NA
abundance: NA
v_gene: TRBV12-3/TRBV12-4
j_gene: TRBJ2-3
CDR3nt: TGTGCCAGCAGTTTAGTTCAGTCCGGATACGGCACAGATACGCAGTATTTT
CDR3aa: CASSLVQSGYGTDTQYF

d_gene: NA
abundance: NA
v_gene: TRBV2
j_gene: TRBJ1-6
CDR3nt: TGTGCCAGCAGGGTGTTGGGGGTGGATAATTCACCCCTCCACTTT
CDR3aa: CASRVLGVDNSPLHF

d_gene: TRBD1
abundance: many
v_gene: TRBV5-1
j_gene: TRBJ1-4
CDR3nt: TGCGCCAGCAGCAGACAGGGGGATAATGAAAAACTGTTTTTT
CDR3aa: CASSRQGDNEKLFF

d_gene: TRBD2
abundance: NA
v_gene: TRBV12-3/TRBV12-4
j_gene: TRBJ2-2
CDR3nt: TGTGCCTTCAGTTTAGCGATGGGGGGGACTGCGAACACCGGGGAGCTGTTTTTT
CDR3aa: CAFSLAMGGTANTGELFF

d_gene: TRBD1
abundance: few
v_gene: TRBV29-1
j_gene: TRBJ2-7
CDR3nt: TGCAGCGTCGACCCGGGACAGGGTAACTACGAGCAGTACTTC
CDR3aa: CSVDPGQGNYEQYF

d_gene: NA
abundance: few
v_gene: TRBV18
j_gene: TRBJ2-5
CDR3nt: TGTGCCAGCTCACCACCGTGGGAAGAGACCCAGTACTTC
CDR3aa: CASSPPWEETQYF

d_gene: NA
abundance: few
v_gene: TRBV3-1
j_gene: TRBJ2-1
CDR3nt: TGTGCCAGCAGCCAAGATACCGGGGACTACAATGAGCAGTTCTTC
CDR3aa: CASSQDTGDYNEQFF

d_gene: NA
abundance: few
v_gene: TRBV12-3/TRBV12-4
j_gene: TRBJ2-7
CDR3nt: TGTGCCAGCAGTTTACATCTAGCTCCCTACGAGCAGTACTTC
CDR3aa: CASSLHLAPYEQYF

d_gene: TRBD2
abundance: few
v_gene: TRBV13
j_gene: TRBJ2-1
CDR3nt: TGTGCCAGCAGCGGAGGCGCTAGCGGGAGCCAGAGCTCCTACAATGAGCAGTTCTTC
CDR3aa: CASSGGASGSQSSYNEQFF

d_gene: TRBD1
abundance: many
v_gene: TRBV12-3/TRBV12-4
j_gene: TRBJ2-3
CDR3nt: TGTGCCAGCAGTCTCCGGACAGGGGTGCAGGCAGATACGCAGTATTTT
CDR3aa: CASSLRTGVQADTQYF

d_gene: NA
abundance: NA
v_gene: TRBV10-3
j_gene: TRBJ2-3
CDR3nt: TGTGCCATCAGGGGAGTAGCGCCCAGCACAGATACGCAGTATTTT
CDR3aa: CAIRGVAPSTDTQYF

d_gene: NA
abundance: many
v_gene: TRBV29-1
j_gene: TRBJ1-1
CDR3nt: TGCAGCGTTGAAGACGGCTACACTGAAGCTTTCTTT
CDR3aa: CSVEDGYTEAFF

d_gene: TRBD2
abundance: few
v_gene: TRBV20-1
j_gene: TRBJ2-2
CDR3nt: TGCAGTGCTAGAGCACTAGCGGTGAACACCGGGGAGCTGTTTTTT
CDR3aa: CSARALAVNTGELFF

d_gene: NA
abundance: few
v_gene: TRBV6-1
j_gene: TRBJ1-1
CDR3nt: TGTGCCAGCATCCAAGCCTGGGGCGCTGAAGCTTTCTTT
CDR3aa: CASIQAWGAEAFF

d_gene: NA
abundance: many
v_gene: TRBV20-1
j_gene: TRBJ2-2
CDR3nt: TGCAGTGCTAGGTCTGGCGGAACGAACACCGGGGAGCTGTTTTTT
CDR3aa: CSARSGGTNTGELFF

d_gene: NA
abundance: NA
v_gene: TRBV29-1
j_gene: TRBJ2-2
CDR3nt: TGCAGCGTTCCCGGACAGGGAGAATTCGGGAGGTTTTCCGGGGAGCTGTTTTTT
CDR3aa: CSVPGQGEFGRFSGELFF

d_gene: NA
abundance: NA
v_gene: TRBV5-1
j_gene: TRBJ1-1
CDR3nt: TGCGCCAGCAGCTTGGAGTCGGGACATTGGAACACTGAAGCTTTCTTT
CDR3aa: CASSLESGHWNTEAFF